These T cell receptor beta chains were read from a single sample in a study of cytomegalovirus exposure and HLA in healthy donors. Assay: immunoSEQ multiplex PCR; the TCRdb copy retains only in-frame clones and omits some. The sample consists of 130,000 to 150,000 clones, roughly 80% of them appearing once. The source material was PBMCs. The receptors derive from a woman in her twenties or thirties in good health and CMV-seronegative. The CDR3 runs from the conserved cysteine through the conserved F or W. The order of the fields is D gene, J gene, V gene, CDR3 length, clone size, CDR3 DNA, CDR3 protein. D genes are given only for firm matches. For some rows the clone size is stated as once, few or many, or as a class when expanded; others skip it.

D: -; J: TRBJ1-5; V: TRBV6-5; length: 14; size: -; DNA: TGTGCCAGCAGCGATTTTAGCGGCTCAGGGCCCCAGCATTTT; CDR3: CASSDFSGSGPQHF
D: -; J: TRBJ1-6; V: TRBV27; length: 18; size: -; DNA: TGTGCCAGCAGTTTATCATGGGGCAGTTTTTTCTATAATTCACCCCTCCACTTT; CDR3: CASSLSWGSFFYNSPLHF
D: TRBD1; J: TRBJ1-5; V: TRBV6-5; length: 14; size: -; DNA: TGTGCCAGCAGTCCTACAGGGGGCTTCCAGCCCCAGCATTTT; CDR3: CASSPTGGFQPQHF
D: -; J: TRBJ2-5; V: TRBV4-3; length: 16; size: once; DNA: TGCGCCAGCAGCCAAGATGGGCTAGCGATTGGAGAGACCCAGTACTTC; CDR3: CASSQDGLAIGETQYF
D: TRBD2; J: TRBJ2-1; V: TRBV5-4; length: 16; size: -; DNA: TGTGCCAGCAGCTCGACTAGCGGGGAATCCTACAATGAGCAGTTCTTC; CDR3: CASSSTSGESYNEQFF
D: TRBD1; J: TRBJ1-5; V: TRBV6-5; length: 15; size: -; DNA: TGTGCCAGCAGCCGGGGACAGGGACTAGGTCAGCCCCAGCATTTT; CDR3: CASSRGQGLGQPQHF
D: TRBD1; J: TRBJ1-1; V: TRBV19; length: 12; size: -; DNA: TGTGCCAGCAAGACAGGGTCGATTGAAGCTTTCTTT; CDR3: CASKTGSIEAFF
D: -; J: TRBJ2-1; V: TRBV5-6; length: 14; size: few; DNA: TGTGCCAGCAGCTTGTGGCTCGTCCCCCATGAGCAGTTCTTC; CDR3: CASSLWLVPHEQFF
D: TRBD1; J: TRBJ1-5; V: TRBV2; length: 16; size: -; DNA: TGTGCCAGCAGTGACCTAGGGGGCCGGGGCAATCAGCCCCAGCATTTT; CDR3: CASSDLGGRGNQPQHF
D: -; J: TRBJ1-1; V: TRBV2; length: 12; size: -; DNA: TGTGCCAGCAGCATTGGTCCGGGGGAAGCTTTCTTT; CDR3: CASSIGPGEAFF
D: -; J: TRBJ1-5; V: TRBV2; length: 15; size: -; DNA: TGTGCCAGCAGCCCGGGAGTTTATAGCAATCAGCCCCAGCATTTT; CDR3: CASSPGVYSNQPQHF
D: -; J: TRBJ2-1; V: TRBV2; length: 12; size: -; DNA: TGTGCCAGCAGTAGGGACTTTAGTGAGCAGTTCTTC; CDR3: CASSRDFSEQFF
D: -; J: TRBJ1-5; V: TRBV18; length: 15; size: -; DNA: TGTGCCAGCTCACCCCAGGGACGGGGGAATCAGCCCCAGCATTTT; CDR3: CASSPQGRGNQPQHF
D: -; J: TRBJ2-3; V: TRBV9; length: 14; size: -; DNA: TGTGCCAGCAGCCAGGGACTCGCAGGGGGTACGCAGTATTTT; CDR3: CASSQGLAGGTQYF
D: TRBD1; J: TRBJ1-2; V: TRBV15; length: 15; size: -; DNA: TGTGCCACCAGCAGGGACAGGGGTGCTAACTATGGCTACACCTTC; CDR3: CATSRDRGANYGYTF
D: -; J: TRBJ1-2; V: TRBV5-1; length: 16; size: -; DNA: TGCGCCAGCAGCTTCACGAGGGGGATTGATAACTATGGCTACACCTTC; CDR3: CASSFTRGIDNYGYTF
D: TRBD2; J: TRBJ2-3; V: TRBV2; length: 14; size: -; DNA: TGTGCCAGCACTCCTAGGGCTAGCGGAGATACGCAGTATTTT; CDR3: CASTPRASGDTQYF
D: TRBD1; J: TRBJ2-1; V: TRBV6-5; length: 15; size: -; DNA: TGTGCCAGCAGTTCCCCCCCCAGCCAGGGGGATGAGCAGTTCTTC; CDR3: CASSSPPSQGDEQFF
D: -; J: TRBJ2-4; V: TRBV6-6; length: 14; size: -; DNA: TGTGCCAGCATCCCTGACAGGGGAGGGAACATTCAGTACTTC; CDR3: CASIPDRGGNIQYF
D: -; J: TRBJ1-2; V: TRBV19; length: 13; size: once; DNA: TGTGCCAGTAGTGACAGGACTAACTATGGCTACACCTTC; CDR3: CASSDRTNYGYTF
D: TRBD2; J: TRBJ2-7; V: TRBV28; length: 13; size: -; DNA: TGTGCCAGCAGCTTCGGCGGGAGCAACGAGCAGTACTTC; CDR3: CASSFGGSNEQYF
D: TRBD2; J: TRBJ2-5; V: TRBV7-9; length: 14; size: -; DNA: TGTTCCGGGACGCTAGCGGGGGGGCCGGAGACCCAGTACTTC; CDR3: CSGTLAGGPETQYF
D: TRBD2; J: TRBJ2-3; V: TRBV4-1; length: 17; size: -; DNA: TGCGCCAGCAGCCCAGCGTTGGCGGGACTACCCACAGATACGCAGTATTTT; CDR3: CASSPALAGLPTDTQYF
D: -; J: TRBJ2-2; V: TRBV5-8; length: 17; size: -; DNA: TGTGCCAGCAGTCTCTGGGGCGGCCCCCCGAACACCGGGGAGCTGTTTTTT; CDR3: CASSLWGGPPNTGELFF
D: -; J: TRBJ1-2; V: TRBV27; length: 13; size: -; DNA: TGTGCCAGCAGTTTATCGGGGGGCTATGGCTACACCTTC; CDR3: CASSLSGGYGYTF
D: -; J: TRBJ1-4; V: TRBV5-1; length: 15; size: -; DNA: TGCGCCAGCAGCTTGGTTGGCTCAGCTAATGAAAAACTGTTTTTT; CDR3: CASSLVGSANEKLFF
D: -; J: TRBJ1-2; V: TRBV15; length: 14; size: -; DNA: TGTGCCACCAGCAGAGCGGTCGGGAGGTATGGCTACACCTTC; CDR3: CATSRAVGRYGYTF
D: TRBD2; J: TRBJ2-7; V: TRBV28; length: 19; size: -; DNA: TGTGCCAGCCTCTGGCGGGAGGTTGGGGTAAGTGACGTAGGGAACGAGCAGTACTTC; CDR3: CASLWREVGVSDVGNEQYF
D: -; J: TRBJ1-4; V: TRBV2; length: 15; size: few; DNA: TGTGCCAGCACCCAAGGGGCTGCAACTAATGAAAAACTGTTTTTT; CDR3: CASTQGAATNEKLFF
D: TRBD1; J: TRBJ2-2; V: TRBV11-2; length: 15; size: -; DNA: TGTGCCAGCAGACCTCTACAGGGGAAGGCCGGGGAGCTGTTTTTT; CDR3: CASRPLQGKAGELFF
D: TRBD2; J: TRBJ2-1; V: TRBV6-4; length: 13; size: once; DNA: TGTGCCAGTGCGGGAGGCCCCGGGAATGAGCAGTTCTTC; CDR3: CASAGGPGNEQFF
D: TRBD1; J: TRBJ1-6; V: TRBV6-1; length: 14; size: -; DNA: TGTGCCAGCAGTGATGGGACAGAGAATTCACCCCTCCACTTT; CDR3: CASSDGTENSPLHF
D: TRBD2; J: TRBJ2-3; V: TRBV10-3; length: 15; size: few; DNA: TGTGCCGTCCACGAACGCGGGGGGGCCGCAGATACGCAGTATTTT; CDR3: CAVHERGGAADTQYF
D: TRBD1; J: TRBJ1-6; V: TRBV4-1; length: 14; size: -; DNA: TGCGCCAGCAGCCAGCGGGACAGAGGCTCACCCCTCCACTTT; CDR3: CASSQRDRGSPLHF
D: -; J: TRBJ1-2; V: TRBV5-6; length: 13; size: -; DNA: TGTGCCAGCAGCCAAGAAGCCTCTTATGGCTACACCTTC; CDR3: CASSQEASYGYTF
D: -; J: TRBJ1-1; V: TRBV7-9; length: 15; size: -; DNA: TGTGCCAGCAGCCCCATTCAAAAGGGGTTCCCTGAAGCTTTCTTT; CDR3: CASSPIQKGFPEAFF
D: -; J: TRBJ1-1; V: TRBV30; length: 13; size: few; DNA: TGTGCCTGGAGTGTTTTTCAGAACACTGAAGCTTTCTTT; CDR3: CAWSVFQNTEAFF
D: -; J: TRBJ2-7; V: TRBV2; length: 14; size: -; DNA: TGTACCAGCAGTGTGAGAGGACTCAGCTCCGAGCAGTACTTC; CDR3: CTSSVRGLSSEQYF
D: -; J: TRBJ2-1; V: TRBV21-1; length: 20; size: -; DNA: -; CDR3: CASSKDPRVASGNYDNEQFF
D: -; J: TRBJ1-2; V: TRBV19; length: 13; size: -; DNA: TGTGCCAGTTCCCCATACACTAACTATGGCTACACCTTC; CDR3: CASSPYTNYGYTF
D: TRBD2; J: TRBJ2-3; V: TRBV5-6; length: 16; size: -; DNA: TGTGCCAGCAGCTTGCTCCCTCGGGGGGGCGCAGATACGCAGTATTTT; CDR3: CASSLLPRGGADTQYF
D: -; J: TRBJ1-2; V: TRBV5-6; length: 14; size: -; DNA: TGTGCCAGCAGCGGGTTGGACGGGAAGGGTGGCTACACCTTC; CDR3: CASSGLDGKGGYTF
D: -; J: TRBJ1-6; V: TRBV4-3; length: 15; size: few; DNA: TGCGCCAGCAGCCAGCTCCGGAGCTATAATTCACCCCTCCACTTT; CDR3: CASSQLRSYNSPLHF
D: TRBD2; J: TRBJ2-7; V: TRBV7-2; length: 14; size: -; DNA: TGTGCCAGCAGCTCTAGCGGGAGGGCCAATCGGCAGTACTTC; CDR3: CASSSSGRANRQYF
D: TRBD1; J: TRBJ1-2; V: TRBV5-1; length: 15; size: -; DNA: TGCGCCAGCAGCTTGGACATACAGGGGGCAGGTGGCTACACCTTC; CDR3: CASSLDIQGAGGYTF
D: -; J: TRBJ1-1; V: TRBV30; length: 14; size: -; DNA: TGTGCCTGGAGTGTACGCGGTGGGAACACTGAAGCTTTCTTT; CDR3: CAWSVRGGNTEAFF
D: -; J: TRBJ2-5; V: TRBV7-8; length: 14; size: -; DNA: TGTGCCAGCAGCGGAAGGGGATACCAAGAGACCCAGTACTTC; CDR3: CASSGRGYQETQYF
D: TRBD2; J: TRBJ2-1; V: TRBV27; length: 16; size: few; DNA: TGTGCCAGCAGAAAGCTAGCGGGAGGGCCTGGGAATGAGCAGTTCTTC; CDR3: CASRKLAGGPGNEQFF
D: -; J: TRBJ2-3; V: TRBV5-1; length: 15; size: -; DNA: TGCGCCAGCAGCTTGGGCGGGGGCCGCACAGATACGCAGTATTTT; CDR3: CASSLGGGRTDTQYF
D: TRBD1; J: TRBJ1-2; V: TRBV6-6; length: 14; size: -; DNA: TGTGCCAGCAGTTTCATCGGGACAGAGAATGGCTACACCTTC; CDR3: CASSFIGTENGYTF
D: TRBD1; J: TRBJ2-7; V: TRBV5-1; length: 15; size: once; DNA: TGCGCCAGCAGCTTGGTTGGGACAGGGGGCGACGAGCAGTACTTT; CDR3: CASSLVGTGGDEQYF
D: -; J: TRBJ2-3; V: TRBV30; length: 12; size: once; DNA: TGTGCCTGGAGACGCATGGAACGGGTGCAGTATTTT; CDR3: CAWRRMERVQYF
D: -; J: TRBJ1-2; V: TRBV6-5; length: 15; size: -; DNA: TGTGCCAGCAGTTACGGGGGGGATCGCGGCTATGGCTACACCTTC; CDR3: CASSYGGDRGYGYTF
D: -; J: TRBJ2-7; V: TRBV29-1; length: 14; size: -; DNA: TGCAGCGTTGTTACCGTTGCAGGTGTAGACGAGCAGTACTTC; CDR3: CSVVTVAGVDEQYF
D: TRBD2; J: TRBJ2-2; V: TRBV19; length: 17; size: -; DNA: TGTGCCAGTAGTTCCGGGGAAAGCGGGGTCTATTACGGGGAGCTGTTTTTT; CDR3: CASSSGESGVYYGELFF
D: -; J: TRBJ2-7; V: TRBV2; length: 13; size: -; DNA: TGTGCCAGCTTGTTGACAGGTACCTACGAGCAGTACTTC; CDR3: CASLLTGTYEQYF
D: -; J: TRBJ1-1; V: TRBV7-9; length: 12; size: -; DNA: TGTTCCAGCAGGAACAGGGAGAGCGAAGCTTTCTTT; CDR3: CSSRNRESEAFF
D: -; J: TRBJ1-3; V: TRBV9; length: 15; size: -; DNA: TGTGCCAGCAGCGGCCACGGGGACTCTGGAAACACCATATATTTT; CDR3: CASSGHGDSGNTIYF
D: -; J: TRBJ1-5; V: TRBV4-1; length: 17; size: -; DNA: TGCGCCAGCAGCCAAGGACGGCAGGTCCCAGGCAATCAGCCCCAGCATTTT; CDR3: CASSQGRQVPGNQPQHF